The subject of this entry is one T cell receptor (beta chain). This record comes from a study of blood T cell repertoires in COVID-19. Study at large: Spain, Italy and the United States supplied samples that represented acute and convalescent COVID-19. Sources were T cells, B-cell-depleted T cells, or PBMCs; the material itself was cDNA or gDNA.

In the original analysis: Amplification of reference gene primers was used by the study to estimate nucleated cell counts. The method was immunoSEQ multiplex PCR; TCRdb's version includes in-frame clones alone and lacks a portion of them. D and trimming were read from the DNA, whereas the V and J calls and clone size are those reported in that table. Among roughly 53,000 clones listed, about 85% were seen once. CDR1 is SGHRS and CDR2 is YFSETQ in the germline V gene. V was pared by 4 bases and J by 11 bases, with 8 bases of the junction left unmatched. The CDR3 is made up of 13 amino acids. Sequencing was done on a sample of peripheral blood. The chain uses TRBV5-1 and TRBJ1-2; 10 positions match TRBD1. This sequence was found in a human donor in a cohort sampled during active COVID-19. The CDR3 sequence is CASSAGTGDGYTF. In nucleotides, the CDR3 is TGCGCCAGCAGCGCCGGGACAGGGGACGGATACACCTTC.